This T cell receptor (beta chain) comes out of a study of blood T cell repertoires in COVID-19 (dated by TCRdb to the early 2020s). Background on the whole study: For ImmuneRACE Cohort 3, a participant was defined as recovered based on two consecutive negative NP/OP PCR tests, clearance by a healthcare professional, or resolution of symptoms. Samples from collaborators originated in the United States, Italy and Spain and spanned both the acute and convalescent phases of COVID-19. The prospective study material was composed of cDNA or gDNA derived from T cells, B-cell-depleted T cells, or PBMCs. Subjects who had been exposed to COVID-19, were actively infected with it, or had recovered from it provided the deeply sampled blood TCRbeta repertoires that made up the dataset. The repertoires were released in a freely available public database meant as a resource for research on the immune response to SARS-CoV-2. The samples were drawn from the first 160 participants of the ongoing ImmuneRACE study and from 1,254 subjects provided by 6 global collaborators. Sample metadata almost always included a de-identified subject ID, COVID-19 status, age in years and sex. Where available, HLA class I and class II types were taken from metadata supplied by the sample provider and were not determined by assay-based typing.

The immunoSEQ Assay, a bias-controlled multiplex PCR, was used to amplify TCRbeta CDR3 regions from genomic DNA. From the authors' description of their analysis: Within the assay, amplification of reference gene primers was used to estimate how many nucleated cells each sample contained. To quantify the absolute abundance of each unique TCRbeta CDR3 rearrangement, sequence reads were collapsed and filtered. For each sample, productive Simpson clonality was calculated by taking the square root of Simpson's diversity index across productive rearrangements. TCRdb limited this immuneACCESS table to in-frame rearrangements with V and J called. A share of clones is missing; checked studies link under half to unresolved V genes, and the rest is unexplained. That table supplies the V and J calls and clone size; D and trimming were determined from the DNA. The sample table lists 200,000 to 250,000 clones, roughly nine tenths of them with a count of one. Jointly, the top ten make up 3.1% of the sample.

A note on this clone: It has no known antigen specificity. Per-nucleotide qualities are absent, and no much larger clonotype sits a single base away.

Here is what the overall study found, with its caveats: The quantity of clinical and demographic metadata differed by source and by participant and was supplied without curation.

At the junction V is shortened by 7 bases and J by 2 bases, with 9 bases in between. The CDR3 sequence holds 14 residues, the cysteine and phenylalanine included. Just CDR3 DNA is preserved here, 42 bases in frame from base 1. According to the germline V gene, CDR1 reads MNHEY and CDR2 reads SVGAGI. Participants in the prospective study were aged roughly 18 to 89 years, lived in 20 to 30 United States geographic areas, and enrolled through a virtual design. In the prospective study, participants were assigned to cohorts based on the clinical history participants reported in a screening survey and a study questionnaire. Mobile phlebotomists in the prospective study collected whole blood, serum and a nasopharyngeal or oropharyngeal swab from every participant. Participants in the prospective study had the option to provide additional blood draws and questionnaires over a roughly 2-month period. Prospective study blood samples were shipped either frozen or at room temperature before DNA extraction.

The sequenced material came from PBMCs or T cells enriched from blood (not recorded which). The V and J genes are TRBV6-5 and TRBJ2-6; possibly the D gene is TRBD1, per 5 matching bases. The receptor was isolated from a woman aged 45-60 years in a cohort exposed to, infected with or recovered from COVID-19 (not recorded which). The nucleotide sequence reads TGTGCCAGCAAGGAGACAGCTGGGGCCAACGTCCTGACTTTC. It translates to CASKETAGANVLTF.